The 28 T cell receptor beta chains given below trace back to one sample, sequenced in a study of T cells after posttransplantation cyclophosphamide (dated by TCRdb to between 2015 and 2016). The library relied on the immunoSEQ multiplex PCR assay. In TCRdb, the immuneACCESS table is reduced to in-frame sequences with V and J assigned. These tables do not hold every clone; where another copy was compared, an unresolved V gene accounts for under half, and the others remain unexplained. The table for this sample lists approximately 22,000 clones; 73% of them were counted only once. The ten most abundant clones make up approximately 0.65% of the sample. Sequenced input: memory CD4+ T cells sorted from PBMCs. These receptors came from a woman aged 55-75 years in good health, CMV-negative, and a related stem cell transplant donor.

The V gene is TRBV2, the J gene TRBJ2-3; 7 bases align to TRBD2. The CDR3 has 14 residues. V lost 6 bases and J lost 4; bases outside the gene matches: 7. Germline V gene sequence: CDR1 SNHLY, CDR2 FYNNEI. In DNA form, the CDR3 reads TGTGCCAGCAGAAAAGGGAGGGCGGCAGATACGCAGTATTTT. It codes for CASRKGRAADTQYF.

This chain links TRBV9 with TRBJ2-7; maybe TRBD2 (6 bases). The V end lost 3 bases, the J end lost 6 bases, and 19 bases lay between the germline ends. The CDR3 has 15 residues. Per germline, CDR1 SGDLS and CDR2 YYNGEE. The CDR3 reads CASSAPGLSTSEQYF. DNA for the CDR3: TGTGCCAGCAGCGCTCCGGGACTCTCAACCTCCGAGCAGTACTTC.

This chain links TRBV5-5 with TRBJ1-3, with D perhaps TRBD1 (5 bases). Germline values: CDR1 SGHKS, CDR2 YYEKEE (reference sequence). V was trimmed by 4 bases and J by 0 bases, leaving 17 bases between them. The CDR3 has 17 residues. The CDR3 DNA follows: TGTGCCAGCAGCCAAGACAGACCCCGATTCTCTGGAAACACCATATATTTT. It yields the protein CASSQDRPRFSGNTIYF. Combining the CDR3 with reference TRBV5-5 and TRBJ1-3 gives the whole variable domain DAGVTQSPTHLIKTRGQQVTLRCSPISGHKSVSWYQQVLGQGPQFIFQYYEKEERGRGNFPDRFSARQFPNYSSELNVNALLLGDSALYLCASSQDRPRFSGNTIYFGEGSWLTVV.

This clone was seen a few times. In DNA, the CDR3 is TGTGCCAGTAGCCGGCAGGCGCCGGGGGAAAAACTGTTTTTT. Encoded protein: CASSRQAPGEKLFF. This chain links TRBV19 with TRBJ1-4; D is unclear. CDR3 length: 14 amino acids. V shed 6 bases and J shed 8 bases, with 16 bases lying between them. The germline V gene has CDR1 LNHDA and CDR2 SQIVND (reference sequence).

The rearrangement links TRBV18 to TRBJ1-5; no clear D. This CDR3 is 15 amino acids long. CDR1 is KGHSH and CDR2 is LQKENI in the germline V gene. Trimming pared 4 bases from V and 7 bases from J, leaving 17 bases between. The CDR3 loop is CASSLDYSPRQPQHF. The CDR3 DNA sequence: TGTGCCAGCTCACTAGACTATTCCCCGAGGCAGCCCCAGCATTTT. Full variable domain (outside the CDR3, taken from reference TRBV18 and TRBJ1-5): NAGVMQNPRHLVRRRGQEARLRCSPMKGHSHVYWYRQLPEEGLKFMVYLQKENIIDESGMPKERFSAEFPKEGPSILRIQQVVRGDSAAYFCASSLDYSPRQPQHFGDGTRLSIL.

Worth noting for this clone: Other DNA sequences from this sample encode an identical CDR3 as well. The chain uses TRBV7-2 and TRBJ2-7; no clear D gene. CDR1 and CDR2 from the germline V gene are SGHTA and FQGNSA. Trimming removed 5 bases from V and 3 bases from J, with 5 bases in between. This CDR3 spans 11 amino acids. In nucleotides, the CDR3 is TGTGCCAGCAGCCCCAGCTACGAGCAGTACTTC. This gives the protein CASSPSYEQYF. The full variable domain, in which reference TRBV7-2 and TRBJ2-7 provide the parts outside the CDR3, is GAGVSQSPSNKVTEKGKDVELRCDPISGHTALYWYRQSLGQGLEFLIYFQGNSAPDKSGLPSDRFSAERTGGSVSTLTIQRTQQEDSAVYLCASSPSYEQYFGPGTRLTVT.

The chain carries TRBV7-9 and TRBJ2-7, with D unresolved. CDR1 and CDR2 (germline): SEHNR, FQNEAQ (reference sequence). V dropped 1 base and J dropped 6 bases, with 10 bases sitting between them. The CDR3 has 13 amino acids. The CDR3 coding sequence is TGTGCCAGCAGCTTAGGGTCGTCTAGCGAGCAGTACTTC. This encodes CASSLGSSSEQYF.

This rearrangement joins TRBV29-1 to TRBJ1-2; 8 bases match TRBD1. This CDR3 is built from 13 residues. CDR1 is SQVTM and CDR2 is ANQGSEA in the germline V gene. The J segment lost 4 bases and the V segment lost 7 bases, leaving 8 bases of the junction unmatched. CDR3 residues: CSAASGQGYGYTF. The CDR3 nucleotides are TGCAGCGCTGCCTCCGGACAGGGCTATGGCTACACCTTC. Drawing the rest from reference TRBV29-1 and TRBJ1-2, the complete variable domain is SAVISQKPSRDICQRGTSLTIQCQVDSQVTMMFWYRQQPGQSLTLIATANQGSEATYESGFVIDKFPISRPNLTFSTLTVSNMSPEDSSIYLCSAASGQGYGYTFGSGTRLTVV.

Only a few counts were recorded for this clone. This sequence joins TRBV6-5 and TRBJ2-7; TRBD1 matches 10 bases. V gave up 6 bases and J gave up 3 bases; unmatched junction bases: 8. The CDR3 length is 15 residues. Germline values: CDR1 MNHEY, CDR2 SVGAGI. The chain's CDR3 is CASRQRGDRGYEQYF. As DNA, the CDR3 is TGTGCCAGCAGGCAACGGGGGGACAGGGGCTACGAGCAGTACTTC.

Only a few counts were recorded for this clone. DNA of the CDR3: TGTGCCAGCAGCGACGGACAGGGGGGGGAAAAACTGTTTTTT. Residues: CASSDGQGGEKLFF. The chain combines TRBV2 with TRBJ1-4; 10 bases fit TRBD1. This CDR3 has 14 amino acids. In germline, CDR1 is SNHLY, CDR2 FYNNEI. The V segment lost 6 bases and the J segment 8 bases; nucleotides outside the gene matches: 6.

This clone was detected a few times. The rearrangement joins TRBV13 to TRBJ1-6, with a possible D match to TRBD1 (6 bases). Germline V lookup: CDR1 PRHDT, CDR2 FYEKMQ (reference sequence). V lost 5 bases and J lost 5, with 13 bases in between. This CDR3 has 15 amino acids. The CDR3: CASSPLDRDNSPLHF. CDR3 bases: TGTGCCAGCAGCCCTCTGGACAGAGATAATTCACCCCTCCACTTT.

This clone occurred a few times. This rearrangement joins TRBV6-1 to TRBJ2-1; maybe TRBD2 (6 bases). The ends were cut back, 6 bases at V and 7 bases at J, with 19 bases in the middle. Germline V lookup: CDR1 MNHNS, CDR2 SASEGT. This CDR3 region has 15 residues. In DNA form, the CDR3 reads TGTGCCAGCAGACCCGGGGACTCGGGAAGAAATGAGCAGTTCTTC. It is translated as CASRPGDSGRNEQFF.

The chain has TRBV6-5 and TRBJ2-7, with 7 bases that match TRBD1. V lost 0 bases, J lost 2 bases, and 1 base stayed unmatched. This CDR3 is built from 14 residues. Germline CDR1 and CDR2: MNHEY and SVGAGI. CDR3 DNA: TGTGCCAGCAGTTACTCGCAGGGGGCCTACGAGCAGTACTTC. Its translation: CASSYSQGAYEQYF.

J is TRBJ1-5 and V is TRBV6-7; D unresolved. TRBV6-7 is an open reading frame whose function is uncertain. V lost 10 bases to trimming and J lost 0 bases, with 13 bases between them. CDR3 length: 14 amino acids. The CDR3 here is CATGWPYSNQPQHF. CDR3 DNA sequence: TGTGCCACCGGGTGGCCTTATAGCAATCAGCCCCAGCATTTT.

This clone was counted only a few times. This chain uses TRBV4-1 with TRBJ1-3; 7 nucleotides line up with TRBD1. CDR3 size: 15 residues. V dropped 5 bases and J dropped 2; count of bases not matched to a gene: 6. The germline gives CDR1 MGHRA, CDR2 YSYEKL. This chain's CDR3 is CASSSSTGTGNTIYF. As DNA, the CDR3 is TGCGCCAGCAGCTCCTCGACAGGGACTGGAAACACCATATATTTT.

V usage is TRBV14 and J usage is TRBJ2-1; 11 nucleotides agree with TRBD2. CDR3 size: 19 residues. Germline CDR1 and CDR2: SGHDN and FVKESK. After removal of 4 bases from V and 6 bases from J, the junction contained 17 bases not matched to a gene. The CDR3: CASSPYRTSGRRRGNEQFF. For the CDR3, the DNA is TGTGCCAGCAGCCCATATCGGACTAGCGGGCGGAGGAGGGGCAATGAGCAGTTCTTC.

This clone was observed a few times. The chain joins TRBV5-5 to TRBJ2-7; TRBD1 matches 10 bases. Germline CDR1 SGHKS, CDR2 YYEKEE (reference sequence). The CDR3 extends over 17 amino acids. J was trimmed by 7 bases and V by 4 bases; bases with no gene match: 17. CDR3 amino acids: CASSRQGARRGAWEQYF. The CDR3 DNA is TGTGCCAGCAGCCGACAGGGGGCGAGACGGGGGGCCTGGGAGCAGTACTTC. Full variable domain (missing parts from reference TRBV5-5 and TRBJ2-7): DAGVTQSPTHLIKTRGQQVTLRCSPISGHKSVSWYQQVLGQGPQFIFQYYEKEERGRGNFPDRFSARQFPNYSSELNVNALLLGDSALYLCASSRQGARRGAWEQYFGPGTRLTVT.

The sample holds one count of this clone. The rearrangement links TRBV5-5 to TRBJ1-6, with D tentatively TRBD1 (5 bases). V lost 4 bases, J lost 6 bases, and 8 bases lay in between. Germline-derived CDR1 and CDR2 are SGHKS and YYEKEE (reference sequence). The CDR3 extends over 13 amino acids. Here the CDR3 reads CASSTQGNSPLHF. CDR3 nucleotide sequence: TGTGCCAGCAGCACCCAGGGTAATTCACCCCTCCACTTT.

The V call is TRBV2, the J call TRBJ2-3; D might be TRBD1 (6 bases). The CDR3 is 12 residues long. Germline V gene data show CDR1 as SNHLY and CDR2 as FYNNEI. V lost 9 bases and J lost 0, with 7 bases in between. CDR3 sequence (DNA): TGTGCCAGTGACAGGAGCACAGATACGCAGTATTTT. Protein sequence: CASDRSTDTQYF.

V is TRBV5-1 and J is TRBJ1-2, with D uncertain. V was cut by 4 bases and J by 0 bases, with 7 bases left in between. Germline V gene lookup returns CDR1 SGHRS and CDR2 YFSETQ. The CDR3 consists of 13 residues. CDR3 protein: CASSMTANYGYTF. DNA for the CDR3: TGCGCCAGCAGCATGACTGCTAACTATGGCTACACCTTC.

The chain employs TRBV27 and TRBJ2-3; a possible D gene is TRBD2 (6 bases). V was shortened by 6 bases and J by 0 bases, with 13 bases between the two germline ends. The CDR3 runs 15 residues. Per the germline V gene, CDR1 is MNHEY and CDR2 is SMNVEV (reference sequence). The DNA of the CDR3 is TGTGCCAGCAGCTTCCGGGGGTCTAGCACAGATACGCAGTATTTT. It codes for CASSFRGSSTDTQYF.

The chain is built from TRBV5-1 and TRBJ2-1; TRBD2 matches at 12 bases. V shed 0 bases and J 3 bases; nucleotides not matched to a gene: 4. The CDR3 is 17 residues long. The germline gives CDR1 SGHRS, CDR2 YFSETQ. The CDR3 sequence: CASSLAPSGRVYNEQFF. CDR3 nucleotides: TGCGCCAGCAGCTTGGCCCCTAGCGGGAGGGTCTACAATGAGCAGTTCTTC. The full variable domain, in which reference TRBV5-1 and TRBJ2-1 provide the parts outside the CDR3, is KAGVTQTPRYLIKTRGQQVTLSCSPISGHRSVSWYQQTPGQGLQFLFEYFSETQRNKGNFPGRFSGRQFSNSRSEMNVSTLELGDSALYLCASSLAPSGRVYNEQFFGPGTRLTVL.

The CDR3 bases are TGTGCCAGCAGTTTAGTCAGCCGGGGGGCGACGACCTTC. Protein product: CASSLVSRGATTF. This sequence joins TRBV28 and TRBJ1-2, with D possibly TRBD1 on 6 matching bases. Trimming stripped 2 bases from V and 14 bases from J, with 18 bases between. In germline, CDR1 is MDHEN, CDR2 SYDVKM. The CDR3 sequence is 13 residues long.

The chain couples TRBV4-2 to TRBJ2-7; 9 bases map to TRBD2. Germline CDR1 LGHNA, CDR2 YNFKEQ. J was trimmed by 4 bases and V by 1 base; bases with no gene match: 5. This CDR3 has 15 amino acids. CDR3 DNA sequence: TGTGCCAGCAGCCAAGGTGCGGGAGGGAATTACGAGCAGTACTTC. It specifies CASSQGAGGNYEQYF.

The chain's CDR3 is CAWSVRWTGANEQFF. The CDR3, as DNA: TGTGCCTGGAGTGTACGGTGGACAGGGGCGAATGAGCAGTTCTTC. The chain uses TRBV30 and TRBJ2-1, with 9 positions matching TRBD1. CDR3 size: 15 residues. J was trimmed by 7 bases and V by 0 bases; bases with no gene match: 7. Germline CDR1 is GTSNPN and CDR2 is SVGIG (reference sequence).

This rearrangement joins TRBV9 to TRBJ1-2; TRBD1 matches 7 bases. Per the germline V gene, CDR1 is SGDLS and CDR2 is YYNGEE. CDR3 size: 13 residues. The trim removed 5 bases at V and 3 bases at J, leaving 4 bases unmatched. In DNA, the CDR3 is TGTGCCAGCAGAAGGGGGCCAGACTATGGCTACACCTTC. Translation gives CASRRGPDYGYTF. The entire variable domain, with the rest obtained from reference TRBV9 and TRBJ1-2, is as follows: DSGVTQTPKHLITATGQRVTLRCSPRSGDLSVYWYQQSLDQGLQFLIQYYNGEERAKGNILERFSAQQFPDLHSELNLSSLELGDSALYFCASRRGPDYGYTFGSGTRLTVV.

CDR3 sequence: CATSGTPGQGFPQHF. CDR3 nucleotide sequence: TGTGCCACCAGCGGGACTCCGGGACAGGGTTTTCCCCAGCATTTT. The rearrangement joins TRBV15 to TRBJ1-5, with 9 bases fitting TRBD1. CDR1 LNHNV and CDR2 YYDKDF come from the germline V gene (reference sequence). The CDR3 runs to 15 residues. Trimming cost V 5 bases and J 10 bases; bases outside gene matches: 12.

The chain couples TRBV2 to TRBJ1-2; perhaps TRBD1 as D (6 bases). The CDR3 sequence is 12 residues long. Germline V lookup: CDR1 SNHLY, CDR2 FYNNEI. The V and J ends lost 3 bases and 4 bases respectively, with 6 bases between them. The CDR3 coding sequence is TGTGCCAGCAGTGAGGGGGCCTATGGCTACACCTTC. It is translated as CASSEGAYGYTF.